This TCR beta chain was profiled in a study of blood T cells in healthy people across ages. Together with a sample-barcoded 5' primer, a J-beta primer mix was included in a second PCR lasting about 7 to 12 cycles. The template-switch adaptor, which had 12 random nucleotides, put a tag on each cDNA molecule. TCRdb reprocessed the 5' RACE reads via MiXCR and lists one record per CDR3 protein. The data contain 1.5 million to 2 million distinct CDR3 sequences, around half of them singletons. Note on this clonotype: What it binds is unknown.

Points from the study as a whole: It was held that diversity estimates obtained from one million T cells represented underestimates.

This CDR3 spans 14 amino acids. Germline V lookup: CDR1 SGHRS, CDR2 YFSETQ. Germline trimming cut 1 base from V and 9 bases from J; bases unmatched to any gene: 7. This chain connects TRBV5-1 to TRBJ2-1; 7 nucleotides match TRBD1. The source of this sequence is a middle-aged woman in good health. Specimen: blood. CDR3 sequence: CASSLKQGLSEQFF. CDR3 sequence (DNA): TGCGCCAGCAGCTTGAAACAGGGGCTTAGTGAGCAGTTCTTC.